The sequence of this T cell receptor (beta chain) was determined in a study of T cell repertoires in cytomegalovirus infection. Study information: An indication of both CMV infection and matching HLA type came from public TCR beta signatures. Points from the study as a whole: Dominating the ex vivo response were HLA-C-restricted CMV-specific TCR beta clonotypes. The cumulative frequency of public TCR beta families distinguished individuals who carried CMV together with the relevant HLA.

From the reads, TCRdb called clonotypes with MiXCR, one entry per CDR3 protein. This table has 250,000 to 300,000 distinct CDR3 sequences, approximately 15% appearing once. This clonotype occurred a few times. The antigen remains undetermined. This CDR3 has 17 amino acids. Trimming pared 5 bases from V and 0 bases from J, leaving 14 bases between. Germline V gene sequence: CDR1 LNHDA, CDR2 SQIVND (reference sequence). The rearrangement joins TRBV19 to TRBJ2-6; D gene uncertain. Sequencing input: PBMCs. The receptor comes from a human donor in good health (CMV status not recorded). Some clones in this sample may be carry-over from other donors' samples. CDR3 amino acids: CASSPRTASSGANVLTF. DNA of the CDR3: TGTGCCAGTAGTCCGAGGACCGCTAGCTCTGGGGCCAACGTCCTGACTTTC. Using reference TRBV19 and TRBJ2-6 for the parts outside the CDR3, the full variable domain is DGGITQSPKYLFRKEGQNVTLSCEQNLNHDAMYWYRQDPGQGLRLIYYSQIVNDFQKGDIAEGYSVSREKKESFPLTVTSAQKNPTAFYLCASSPRTASSGANVLTFGAGSRLTVL.